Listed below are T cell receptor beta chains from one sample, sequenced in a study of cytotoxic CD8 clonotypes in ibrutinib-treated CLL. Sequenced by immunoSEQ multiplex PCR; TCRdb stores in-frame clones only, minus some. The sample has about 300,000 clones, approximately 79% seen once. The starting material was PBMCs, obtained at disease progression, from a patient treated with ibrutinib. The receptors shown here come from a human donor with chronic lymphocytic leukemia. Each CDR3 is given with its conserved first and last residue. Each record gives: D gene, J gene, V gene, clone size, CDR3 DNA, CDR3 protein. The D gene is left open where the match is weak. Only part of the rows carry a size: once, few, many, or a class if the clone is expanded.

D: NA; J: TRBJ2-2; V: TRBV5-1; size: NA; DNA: TGCGCCAGCAGTTCACAGCTAAACACCGGGGAGCTGTTTTTT; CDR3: CASSSQLNTGELFF
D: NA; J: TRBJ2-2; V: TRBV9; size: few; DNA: TGTGCCAGCAGCGTTTTTATAGCAGGGGAGCTGTTTTTT; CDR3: CASSVFIAGELFF
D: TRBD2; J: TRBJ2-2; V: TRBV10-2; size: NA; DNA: TGCGCCAGCGGCTTTGGACTAGCGGGGGTTACCGGGGAGCTGTTTTTT; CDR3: CASGFGLAGVTGELFF
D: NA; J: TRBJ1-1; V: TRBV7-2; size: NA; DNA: TGTGCCAGCAGCTTTTCCGCAGATTACACTGAAGCTTTCTTT; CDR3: CASSFSADYTEAFF
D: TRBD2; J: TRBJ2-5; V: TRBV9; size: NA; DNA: TGTGCCAGCAGCGTAGTTCCAGCGGGGACCCAAGAGACCCAGTACTTC; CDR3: CASSVVPAGTQETQYF
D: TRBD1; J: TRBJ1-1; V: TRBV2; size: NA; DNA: TGTGCCAGCAGTGAAAGGGGACAGCTGAACACTGAAGCTTTCTTT; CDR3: CASSERGQLNTEAFF
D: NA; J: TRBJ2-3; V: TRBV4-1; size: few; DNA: TGCGCCAGCAGCCAACAGGGCACAGATACGCAGTATTTT; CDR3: CASSQQGTDTQYF
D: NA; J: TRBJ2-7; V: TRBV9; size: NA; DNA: TGTGCCAGCAGCAGGGACATTCACTCCTACGAGCAGTACTTC; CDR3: CASSRDIHSYEQYF
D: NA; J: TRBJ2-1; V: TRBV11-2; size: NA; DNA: TGTGCCAGCAGCTCCACAGAAGACAGCAACAATGAGCAGTTCTTC; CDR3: CASSSTEDSNNEQFF
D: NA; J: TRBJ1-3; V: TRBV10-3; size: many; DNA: TGTGCCATCAGTGAGCAAGACAGGCCCCGTGGAAACACCATATATTTT; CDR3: CAISEQDRPRGNTIYF
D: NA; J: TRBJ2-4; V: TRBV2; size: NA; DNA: TGTGCCAGCAGTGACTCATCCAGCTACACAGGGGAGGGTGAAAACATTCAGTACTTC; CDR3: CASSDSSSYTGEGENIQYF
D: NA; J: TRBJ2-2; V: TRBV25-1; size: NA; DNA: TGTGCCAGCAGTGCCGCACCATACACCGGGGAGCTGTTTTTT; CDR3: CASSAAPYTGELFF
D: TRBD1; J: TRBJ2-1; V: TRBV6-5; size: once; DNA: TGTGCCAGCAGTTACGGGACAGTTTATGAGCAGTTCTTC; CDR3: CASSYGTVYEQFF
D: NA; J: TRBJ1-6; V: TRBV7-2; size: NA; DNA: TGTGCCAGCGGGGACCAGGACTATAATTCACCCCTCCACTTT; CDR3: CASGDQDYNSPLHF
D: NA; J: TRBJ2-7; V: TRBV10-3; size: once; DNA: TGTGCCATCAGTGAACCGGCAGGGTCCCACGAGCAGTACTTC; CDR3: CAISEPAGSHEQYF
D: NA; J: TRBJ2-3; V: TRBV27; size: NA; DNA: TGTGCCAGCAGTCGCAGCGCAGATACGCAGTATTTT; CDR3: CASSRSADTQYF
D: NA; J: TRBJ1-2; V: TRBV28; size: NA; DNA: TGTGCCAGCAGTTTCCTCCTCGGAAGACAGGGCTACACCTTC; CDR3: CASSFLLGRQGYTF
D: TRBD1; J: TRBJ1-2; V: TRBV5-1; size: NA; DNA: TGCGCCAGCAGCCCAAGGACAGGGGGTCGTCTAGAGGGCTACACCTTC; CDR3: CASSPRTGGRLEGYTF
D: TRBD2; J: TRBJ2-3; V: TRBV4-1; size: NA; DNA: TGCGCCAGCAGCCGCTTTCCCGGACTAGAGGGTAAAGATACGCAGTATTTT; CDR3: CASSRFPGLEGKDTQYF
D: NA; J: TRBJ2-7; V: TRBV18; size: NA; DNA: TGTGCCAGCTCAAGAGGGACGGAATTCTACGAGCAGTACTTC; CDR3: CASSRGTEFYEQYF
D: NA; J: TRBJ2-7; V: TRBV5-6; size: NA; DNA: TGTGCCAGCAGCTTGGTGGGGGGCAAGATCGACGAGCAGTACTTC; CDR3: CASSLVGGKIDEQYF
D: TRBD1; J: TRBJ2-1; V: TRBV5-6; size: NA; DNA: TGTGCCAGCAGCTTTCGCTGGACAGGGGGCTACAATGAGCAGTTCTTC; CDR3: CASSFRWTGGYNEQFF
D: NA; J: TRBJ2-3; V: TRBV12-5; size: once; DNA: TGTGCTAGTGGCCTAGCAGGGACCGACCGCACAGATACGCAGTATTTT; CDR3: CASGLAGTDRTDTQYF
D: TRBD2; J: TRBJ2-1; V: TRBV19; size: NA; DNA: TGTGCCAGTAGTTCCCCGGGACTAGATATAAATGAGCAGTTCTTC; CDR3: CASSSPGLDINEQFF
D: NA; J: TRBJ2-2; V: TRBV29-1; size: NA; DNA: TGCAGCGTTGTACCCCTAGGTTCCGGGGAGCTGTTTTTT; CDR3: CSVVPLGSGELFF
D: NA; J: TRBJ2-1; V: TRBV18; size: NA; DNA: TGTGCCAGCTCACCAGTAGGCGGTGGGCTCAATGAGCAGTTCTTC; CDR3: CASSPVGGGLNEQFF
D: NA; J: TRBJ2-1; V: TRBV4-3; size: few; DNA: TGCGCCAGCAGCCAAGCCAGGAATGAGCAGTTCTTC; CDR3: CASSQARNEQFF
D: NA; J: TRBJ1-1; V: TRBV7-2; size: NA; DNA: TGTGCCAGCAGCATTAACAGGGTACAACATTTCGGCCCTGAAGCTTTCTTT; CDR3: CASSINRVQHFGPEAFF